The 25 T cell receptor beta chains presented below share a single source sample, sequenced in a study of T-cell memory formation after mild COVID-19. MiXCR, applied by TCRdb to the 5' RACE reads, yields one record per CDR3 protein. The table includes around 83,000 distinct CDR3 sequences, roughly 23% detected once. The sample consisted of PBMCs or a T cell subset sorted from them (not recorded which). The receptors stem from a man between 18 and 35 years old who had mild COVID-19 (a few samples of this study predate the infection). Cell type and time point are not known.

The chain joins TRBV11-2 to TRBJ2-1; TRBD1 might be the D (6 bases). Trimming cost V 5 bases and J 4 bases, with 9 bases left between them. Germline CDR1 reads SGHAT; CDR2 reads FQNNGV. The CDR3 covers 13 residues. CDR3 loop: CASSPGQYNEQFF. The CDR3 nucleotides read TGTGCCAGCAGCCCTGGACAGTACAATGAGCAGTTCTTC.

This clonotype was picked up a small number of times. CDR3 sequence: CATSDYGVNNEQFF. The CDR3 coding sequence is TGTGCCACCAGTGATTACGGGGTTAACAATGAGCAGTTCTTC. This chain uses TRBV24-1 with TRBJ2-1; D is possibly TRBD2 (5 bases). The CDR3 has 14 residues. V lost 2 bases and J lost 5, with 9 bases in between. Looked up from germline, CDR1 is KGHDR and CDR2 is SFDVKD.

The table lists this clonotype with many counts. The chain combines TRBV12-3 or TRBV12-4 with TRBJ2-3; TRBD1 aligns across 8 bases. The CDR3 is 14 residues long. The trim removed 5 bases at V and 3 bases at J, leaving 4 bases unmatched. CDR3 region: CASSPRGRTDTQYF. For the CDR3, the DNA is TGTGCCAGCAGTCCCAGGGGGCGTACAGATACGCAGTATTTT.

The genes are TRBV12-3 or TRBV12-4 and TRBJ1-5; D unclear. Trimming took 2 bases from V and 7 from J, leaving 6 bases between them. CDR3 length: 12 amino acids. CDR3 sequence reads: CASSLPDQPQHF. In DNA form, the CDR3 reads TGTGCCAGCAGTTTACCCGACCAGCCCCAGCATTTT.

This clonotype was seen a few times. V is TRBV7-9 and J is TRBJ2-5; D tentatively fits TRBD1 or TRBD2 (5 bases each). The length of the CDR3 is 17 residues. V lost 5 bases and J 1 base, leaving 20 bases between the germline ends. Looked up from germline, CDR1 is SEHNR and CDR2 is FQNEAQ (reference sequence). CDR3 residues: CASSPEGKGSAQETQYF. The CDR3 region has the DNA TGTGCCAGCAGCCCCGAGGGAAAGGGGAGCGCCCAAGAGACCCAGTACTTC.

This clonotype has only a few counts. The gene calls are TRBV6-5 and TRBJ2-2; 8 nucleotides match TRBD2. Germline V CDR1 and CDR2: MNHEY, SVGAGI. The CDR3 consists of 16 residues. V lost 6 bases, J lost 2 bases, and 8 bases stayed unmatched. The DNA of the CDR3 is TGTGCCAGCAGCCCCCCGAGCGGGGGTAACACCGGGGAGCTGTTTTTT. Protein product: CASSPPSGGNTGELFF.

This chain connects TRBV21-1 to TRBJ2-7; TRBD1 was called by the table and not checked on the DNA. TRBV21-1 is shown as a pseudogene. The CDR3 extends over 16 amino acids. In nucleotides, the CDR3 is TGTGCCAGCAGCACCAGTTCACGGGACACTAGCTACGAGCAGTACTTC. Translated, it gives CASSTSSRDTSYEQYF.

This clonotype has more than one count but fewer than ten. CDR3 in DNA: TGTGCCAGCAGTTCCAGGGAAGAGACCCAGTACTTC. Translation gives CASSSREETQYF. This rearrangement joins TRBV12-3 or TRBV12-4 to TRBJ2-5; the D gene is possibly TRBD1 (5 bases). This CDR3 is built from 12 residues. V dropped 4 bases and J dropped 3 bases, with 6 bases sitting between them.

CDR3 in DNA: TGTGCCAGCAGTTTAGGTATGGCAGGGAAGGACGAGCAGTACGTC. Amino acid sequence: CASSLGMAGKDEQYV. This sequence joins TRBV12-3 or TRBV12-4 and TRBJ2-7, with D possibly TRBD1 on 5 matching bases. Trimming removed 1 base from V and 5 bases from J, with 15 bases in between. The CDR3 consists of 15 residues.

This chain uses TRBV12-3 or TRBV12-4 with TRBJ1-2, with unresolved D. The CDR3 totals 13 residues. The germline V and J ends were trimmed by 4 bases and 6 bases, with 12 bases remaining between them. This CDR3 is CASSSPRRHGYTF. The DNA of the CDR3 is TGTGCCAGCAGTTCCCCCCGAAGACATGGCTACACCTTC.

This chain links TRBV19 with TRBJ2-3; D not certain. In germline, CDR1 is LNHDA, CDR2 SQIVND (reference sequence). This CDR3 region has 11 residues. V was clipped by 5 bases and J by 5 bases, with 5 bases between them. The DNA for the CDR3 is TGTGCCAGTAGTGTCAGAGATACGCAGTATTTT. Its protein is CASSVRDTQYF.

The chain has TRBV27 and TRBJ2-1, with TRBD2 matching 12 bases. In germline, CDR1 is MNHEY, CDR2 SMNVEV (reference sequence). The V and J ends lost 1 base and 8 bases, in that order; junction bases with no gene match: 6. The CDR3 totals 16 residues. The CDR3 bases are TGTGCCAGCAGTTTATATACTAGCGGGGGGCGGGATGAGCAGTTCTTC. The encoded protein is CASSLYTSGGRDEQFF.

V gene TRBV6-2 or TRBV6-3 combines with J gene TRBJ2-7, with D tentatively TRBD1 (6 bases). The CDR3 loop spans 16 amino acids. Germline V gives CDR1 MNHEY, CDR2 SVGEGT. The V gene lost 0 bases and the J gene lost 2 bases, with 14 bases spanning the gap. CDR3 amino acids: CASSYSTLGTPYEQYV. The DNA for the CDR3 is TGTGCCAGCAGTTACTCGACCTTGGGGACACCCTACGAGCAGTACGTC.

This clonotype was seen only a few times. The CDR3 nucleotides read TGTGCCAGCGGGGAGACCTCCTACGAGCAGTACTTC. Protein: CASGETSYEQYF. The chain links TRBV14 to TRBJ2-7; possibly TRBD2 for D (5 bases). The germline gives CDR1 SGHDN, CDR2 FVKESK. V dropped 8 bases and J dropped 0 bases, with 8 bases sitting between them. This CDR3 has 12 amino acids.

V and J are TRBV4-2 and TRBJ2-2; D perhaps matches TRBD2 (6 bases). V lost 0 bases and J lost 4, with 15 bases in between. The CDR3 has 17 amino acids. Germline lookup yields CDR1 LGHNA and CDR2 YNFKEQ. CDR3 nucleotides: TGTGCCAGCAGCCAAGATTCAGCGGGTTCAATCACCGGGGAGCTGTTTTTT. This gives the protein CASSQDSAGSITGELFF.

This clonotype has a single count. The rearrangement joins TRBV28 to TRBJ1-5; TRBD1 matches at 9 bases. The J segment lost 2 bases and the V segment lost 3 bases, leaving 2 bases of the junction unmatched. The CDR3 totals 15 residues. The germline CDR1 and CDR2 sequences are MDHEN and SYDVKM. This chain's CDR3 is CASSFRDRGNQPQHF. Written as DNA, the CDR3 is TGTGCCAGCAGTTTCCGGGACAGGGGCAATCAGCCCCAGCATTTT.

This chain joins TRBV3-1 and TRBJ2-1; the match to TRBD2 covers 7 bases. The germline V gene encodes CDR1 LGHDT and CDR2 YNNKEL (reference sequence). V lost 5 bases, J lost 4 bases, and 8 bases stayed unmatched. CDR3 length: 15 residues. DNA of the CDR3: TGTGCCAGCAGCACCACTAGCGTAGGTTACAATGAGCAGTTCTTC. This encodes CASSTTSVGYNEQFF.

This clonotype was found a few times. V usage is TRBV11-2 and J usage is TRBJ2-1; 7 bases are a match to TRBD2. Per the germline V gene, CDR1 is SGHAT and CDR2 is FQNNGV. V was pared by 1 base and J by 2 bases, with 5 bases of the junction left unmatched. The CDR3 sequence is 16 residues long. The CDR3 region is CASSLGLGGTYNEQFF. CDR3 in DNA: TGTGCCAGCAGCTTAGGTCTCGGGGGGACCTACAATGAGCAGTTCTTC. The full variable domain, its missing parts supplied by reference TRBV11-2 and TRBJ2-1, is EAGVAQSPRYKIIEKRQSVAFWCNPISGHATLYWYQQILGQGPKLLIQFQNNGVVDDSQLPKDRFSAERLKGVDSTLKIQPAKLEDSAVYLCASSLGLGGTYNEQFFGPGTRLTVL.

J is TRBJ2-2 and V is TRBV4-1; 10 bases are a match to TRBD1. The length of the CDR3 is 16 residues. With V trimmed by 4 bases and J by 2 bases, 4 bases remained unmatched. CDR1 MGHRA and CDR2 YSYEKL come from the germline V gene. The DNA for the CDR3 is TGCGCCAGCAGCCGTATGACAGGGGGCAACACCGGGGAGCTGTTTTTT. Protein sequence: CASSRMTGGNTGELFF.

This clonotype has more than one count but fewer than ten. The chain employs TRBV10-3 and TRBJ2-5; TRBD1 matches at 9 bases. Looked up from germline, CDR1 is ENHRY and CDR2 is SYGVKD. J was trimmed by 2 bases and V by 4 bases; bases with no gene match: 8. CDR3 size: 16 residues. CDR3: CAISGDRAAGQETQYF. As DNA, the CDR3 is TGTGCCATCAGTGGGGACAGGGCGGCCGGGCAAGAGACCCAGTACTTC.

The sample holds a few counts of this clonotype. The genes are TRBV7-9 and TRBJ1-6; 8 nucleotides match TRBD1. V gave up 1 base and J gave up 7 bases; unmatched junction bases: 12. Germline V gives CDR1 SEHNR, CDR2 FQNEAQ (reference sequence). This CDR3 is built from 18 residues. The CDR3 sequence: CASSLEPVRTGTNSPLHF. The CDR3 DNA reads TGTGCCAGCAGCTTAGAGCCCGTTCGGACAGGGACAAATTCACCCCTCCACTTT.

The rearrangement links TRBV7-9 to TRBJ2-5; D gene unclear. The CDR3 sequence is 13 residues long. V was pared by 7 bases and J by 5 bases, with 14 bases between. Germline V CDR1 and CDR2: SEHNR, FQNEAQ (reference sequence). The CDR3, as DNA: TGTGCCAGCAACCGACTGCTGCAGGAGACCCAGTACTTC. Its translation is CASNRLLQETQYF.

This clonotype was recorded a few times. This chain links TRBV5-4 with TRBJ1-1, with D possibly TRBD1 on 6 matching bases. The CDR3 extends over 15 amino acids. Germline CDR1 is SGHNT and CDR2 is YYREEE (reference sequence). V gave up 4 bases and J gave up 10 bases, with 23 bases separating them. As DNA, the CDR3 is TGTGCCAGCAGCGCGGGACAACAACCCCTCCCAAGAGCTTTCTTT. Protein product: CASSAGQQPLPRAFF.

The chain combines TRBV6-4 with TRBJ2-1, with D possibly being TRBD2 (6 bases). V dropped 2 bases and J dropped 7 bases, with 6 bases sitting between them. CDR3 size: 12 residues. Germline lookup yields CDR1 MRHNA and CDR2 SNTAGT. The CDR3 loop is CASSDGGNEQFF. CDR3 bases: TGTGCCAGCAGTGACGGGGGGAATGAGCAGTTCTTC.

CDR3 DNA sequence: TGTGCCAGCAGCCCTTCGGGGGGGCTAGCAGATACGCAGTATTTT. Its protein product is CASSPSGGLADTQYF. This chain uses TRBV7-2 with TRBJ2-3; TRBD2 aligns across 8 bases. The CDR3 has 15 residues. Trimming removed 5 bases from V and 4 bases from J; junction bases left unmatched: 8. Germline CDR1 and CDR2: SGHTA and FQGNSA. The complete variable domain, with remaining parts taken from reference TRBV7-2 and TRBJ2-3, reads GAGVSQSPSNKVTEKGKDVELRCDPISGHTALYWYRQSLGQGLEFLIYFQGNSAPDKSGLPSDRFSAERTGGSVSTLTIQRTQQEDSAVYLCASSPSGGLADTQYFGPGTRLTVL.